Below are 32 T cell receptor beta chains sequenced from a single sample in a study of CD8+CD57+ T cells in acquired aplastic anemia. Genomic DNA acted as the template from which TCR beta VDJ combination and CDR3 sequence profiling were carried out. TCRdb processed the reads anew with MiXCR; each CDR3 protein has one entry. Of about 200,000 distinct CDR3 sequences in the sample, 65% are singletons; the top ten hold about 60%. All sequencing subjects had displayed CD8+CD57+ cell expansion on flow cytometry. The specimen was sorted CD4+, CD8+, or CD8+CD57+ T cells (not recorded which) from PBMCs. The receptors derive from a human donor with aplastic anemia.

The chain combines TRBV7-3 with TRBJ2-1; 10 bases map to TRBD2. In germline, CDR1 is SGHTA, CDR2 FQGTGA. Unmatched junction bases numbered 5, after V lost 1 base and J lost 8 bases. The CDR3 contains 15 residues. The chain's CDR3 is CASSLRLAGADEQFF. CDR3 coding DNA: TGTGCCAGCAGCTTAAGGCTAGCGGGAGCCGATGAGCAGTTCTTC. The variable domain in full, completed from reference TRBV7-3 and TRBJ2-1, reads GAGVSQTPSNKVTEKGKYVELRCDPISGHTALYWYRQSLGQGPEFLIYFQGTGAADDSGLPNDRFFAVRPEGSVSTLKIQRTERGDSAVYLCASSLRLAGADEQFFGPGTRLTVL.

V and J are TRBV20-1 and TRBJ1-5; 7 bases match TRBD1. The V gene's germline CDR1 is DFQATT and CDR2 SNEGSKA (reference sequence). With V trimmed by 5 bases and J by 6 bases, 10 bases remained unmatched. This CDR3 is 14 amino acids long. CDR3 sequence reads: CSAVGQPIIQPQHF. CDR3 bases: TGCAGTGCTGTGGGACAGCCCATCATTCAGCCCCAGCATTTT.

This clonotype showed up many times. The J gene is TRBJ2-3, the V gene TRBV5-6, with 9 nucleotides matching TRBD2. The CDR3 length is 17 residues. V gave up 2 bases and J gave up 0 bases; unmatched junction bases: 7. CDR1 and CDR2 (germline): SGHDT, YYEEEE. Here the CDR3 DNA reads TGTGCCAGCAGCTTCCAGCGGGGGGAAGGTAGCACAGATACGCAGTATTTT. It codes for CASSFQRGEGSTDTQYF.

This clonotype was counted a few times. The chain employs TRBV12-3 or TRBV12-4 and TRBJ1-1; tentatively, D is TRBD1 (5 bases). The CDR3 length is 14 residues. Trimming took 4 bases from V and 8 from J, leaving 17 bases between them. The CDR3 region has the DNA TGTGCCAGCAGTTCTATAGGGACTCAAGGAGAAGCTTTCTTT. Protein: CASSSIGTQGEAFF.

The chain carries TRBV24-1 and TRBJ2-7; 10 positions match TRBD2. Germline trimming cut 6 bases from V and 6 bases from J; bases unmatched to any gene: 7. Looked up from germline, CDR1 is KGHDR and CDR2 is SFDVKD. This CDR3 comprises 14 residues. The CDR3 nucleotides are TGTGCCACCAGTCGAGCGGGAGGGCAATCCGAGCAGTACTTC. As protein: CATSRAGGQSEQYF.

The chain is built from TRBV7-2 and TRBJ2-7; 9 positions match TRBD1. This CDR3 has 15 residues. The V gene end was trimmed by 4 bases and the J gene end by 5 bases; junction bases not matched to a gene: 9. From germline, CDR1 is SGHTA and CDR2 FQGNSA. The CDR3, as DNA: TGTGCCAGCAGCTCCGGGACAGGGCTTTTTCACGAGCAGTACTTC. As protein: CASSSGTGLFHEQYF.

The chain employs TRBV2 and TRBJ2-7; D is perhaps TRBD1 or TRBD2 (5 bases each). V was clipped by 7 bases and J by 0 bases, with 16 bases between them. The CDR3 sequence is 15 residues long. Germline-derived CDR1 and CDR2 are SNHLY and FYNNEI. CDR3: CASKGGTTTSYEQYF. Here the CDR3 DNA reads TGTGCCAGCAAGGGTGGGACCACTACCTCCTACGAGCAGTACTTC. Variable domain in full (rest from reference TRBV2 and TRBJ2-7): EPEVTQTPSHQVTQMGQEVILRCVPISNHLYFYWYRQILGQKVEFLVSFYNNEISEKSEIFDDQFSVERPDGSNFTLKIRSTKLEDSAMYFCASKGGTTTSYEQYFGPGTRLTVT.

The chain joins TRBV20-1 to TRBJ2-5; 12 bases line up with TRBD2. The V segment lost 6 bases and the J segment 5 bases; nucleotides outside the gene matches: 7. Germline V gives CDR1 DFQATT, CDR2 SNEGSKA (reference sequence). The CDR3 consists of 14 residues. The CDR3 sequence is CSAGTSGLMETQYF. CDR3 bases: TGCAGTGCCGGGACTAGCGGGCTGATGGAGACCCAGTACTTC.

The genes are TRBV19 and TRBJ2-5; D ambiguous. CDR3 length: 14 amino acids. In germline, CDR1 is LNHDA, CDR2 SQIVND (reference sequence). The V gene lost 5 bases and the J gene lost 0 bases, with 10 bases spanning the gap. The CDR3 loop is CASSFGQYQETQYF. Written as DNA, the CDR3 is TGTGCCAGTAGTTTTGGGCAGTACCAAGAGACCCAGTACTTC.

This clonotype was counted only a few times. CDR3 in amino acids: CSARPSTGELFF. The DNA for the CDR3 is TGCAGTGCTAGGCCTTCCACCGGGGAGCTGTTTTTT. V usage is TRBV20-1 and J usage is TRBJ2-2; unclear D gene. CDR3 length: 12 residues. Trimming took off 3 bases at V and 4 bases at J, with 6 bases between the two ends. Germline assignment: CDR1 DFQATT and CDR2 SNEGSKA (reference sequence).

As to this clonotype: One end of the junction does not line up with germline, which may come from a read error. The chain links TRBV15 to TRBJ1-4; no clear D. This CDR3 region has 15 residues. Germline-derived CDR1 and CDR2 are LNHNV and YYDKDF (reference sequence). Here the CDR3 DNA reads TGTGCCACCAGCACTACCGACGGAAAGAATGAAAAACTGCTTTTT. This gives the protein CATSTTDGKNEKLLF.

The CDR3 DNA is TGCAGTGCGGTCGTCAATGAGCAGTTCTTC. Protein: CSAVVNEQFF. The chain has TRBV20-1 and TRBJ2-1, with D uncertain. CDR3 length equals 10 residues. The V gene's germline CDR1 is DFQATT and CDR2 SNEGSKA (reference sequence). V dropped 6 bases and J dropped 6 bases, with 6 bases sitting between them.

The chain uses TRBV24-1 and TRBJ2-4, with D maybe TRBD1 (5 bases). The CDR3 sequence is 14 residues long. Germline V CDR1 and CDR2: KGHDR, SFDVKD. The ends were cut back, 0 bases at V and 6 bases at J, with 8 bases in the middle. The CDR3 loop is CATSDLDSRNIQYF. The DNA of the CDR3 is TGTGCCACCAGTGATTTGGACAGTAGAAACATTCAGTACTTC.

The V and J genes are TRBV7-9 and TRBJ2-1, with D maybe TRBD2 (5 bases). This CDR3 has 12 amino acids. The germline CDR1 and CDR2 sequences are SEHNR and FQNEAQ (reference sequence). The CDR3: CALEAAYNEQFF. For the CDR3, the DNA is TGTGCGTTAGAAGCGGCCTACAATGAGCAGTTCTTC.

The chain employs TRBV20-1 and TRBJ1-6; D is unresolved. The CDR3 spans 12 residues. Trimming stripped 1 base from V and 8 bases from J, with 6 bases between. CDR1 is DFQATT, CDR2 SNEGSKA, per germline (reference sequence). CDR3: CSARVHDSPLHF. Written as DNA, the CDR3 is TGCAGTGCTAGAGTCCACGATTCACCCCTCCACTTT.

This clonotype has a handful of counts. The V gene is TRBV7-7, the J gene TRBJ2-2; D is undetermined. V was cut by 6 bases and J by 0 bases, with 5 bases left in between. The length of the CDR3 is 13 residues. Germline loops: CDR1 SSHAT, CDR2 FNYEAQ (reference sequence). CDR3 in amino acids: CASSPANTGELFF. Here the CDR3 DNA reads TGTGCCAGCAGTCCGGCGAACACCGGGGAGCTGTTTTTT. Supplemented by reference TRBV7-7 and TRBJ2-2, the full variable domain reads GAGVSQSPRYKVTKRGQDVTLRCDPISSHATLYWYQQALGQGPEFLTYFNYEAQPDKSGLPSDRFSAERPEGSISTLTIQRTEQRDSAMYRCASSPANTGELFFGEGSRLTVL.

This clonotype appeared a single time. The chain links TRBV7-2 to TRBJ2-7; 9 bases align to TRBD2. Germline V gives CDR1 SGHTA, CDR2 FQGNSA. V lost 4 bases to trimming and J lost 2 bases; unmatched junction nucleotides: 6. CDR3 length: 15 amino acids. CDR3 region: CASSWAAGGAYEQYF. DNA for the CDR3: TGTGCCAGCAGCTGGGCTGCGGGAGGGGCCTACGAGCAGTACTTC.

This clonotype showed up many times. The V call is TRBV5-8, the J call TRBJ2-1; 9 positions match TRBD1. Germline values: CDR1 SGHTS, CDR2 YDEGEE. The CDR3 is 16 amino acids. The V gene end was trimmed by 4 bases and the J gene end by 6 bases; junction bases not matched to a gene: 11. The CDR3 nucleotides read TGTGCCAGCAGCGCACTGGGACAGGGACGTACCAATGAGCAGTTCTTC. Translation: CASSALGQGRTNEQFF. Full variable domain (outside the CDR3, taken from reference TRBV5-8 and TRBJ2-1): EAGVTQSPTHLIKTRGQQATLRCSPISGHTSVYWYQQALGLGLQFLLWYDEGEERNRGNFPPRFSGRQFPNYSSELNVNALELEDSALYLCASSALGQGRTNEQFFGPGTRLTVL.

V usage is TRBV5-6 and J usage is TRBJ2-7; TRBD1 or TRBD2 may be the D gene (5 bases each). The CDR3 extends over 14 amino acids. Trimming took 0 bases from V and 5 from J, leaving 12 bases between them. Germline V gene lookup returns CDR1 SGHDT and CDR2 YYEEEE. CDR3 bases: TGTGCCAGCAGCTTGGGGGGGACCTTGAACGAGCAGTACTTC. This translates into CASSLGGTLNEQYF.

This clonotype has a single count. V usage is TRBV12-3 or TRBV12-4 and J usage is TRBJ2-3; TRBD2 matches at 10 bases. This CDR3 spans 16 amino acids. J gave up 2 bases and V 7 bases, and 9 bases lay outside the gene matches. The CDR3 DNA reads TGTGCCAGCACCTCTAGCGGGGGAGGCTCCACAGATACGCAGTATTTT. This sequence encodes CASTSSGGGSTDTQYF.

The chain has TRBV15 and TRBJ2-2; D gene unclear. The CDR3 sequence is 12 residues long. Germline V CDR1 and CDR2: LNHNV, YYDKDF (reference sequence). V lost 0 bases to trimming and J lost 7 bases, with 3 bases between them. The CDR3: CATSRDFGELFF. CDR3 nucleotides: TGTGCCACCAGCAGAGATTTCGGGGAGCTGTTTTTT.

This clonotype was seen repeatedly, ten times or more. The V and J genes are TRBV15 and TRBJ2-1, with 12 bases identical to TRBD1. Germline values: CDR1 LNHNV, CDR2 YYDKDF (reference sequence). The CDR3 runs to 18 residues. The V segment lost 3 bases and the J segment 5 bases; nucleotides outside the gene matches: 11. The CDR3 nucleotides are TGTGCCACCAGCAGCTCCAGGTCGGGACAGGGGGCCCACAATGAGCAGTTCTTC. Translation gives CATSSSRSGQGAHNEQFF. Full variable domain (rest looked up from reference TRBV15 and TRBJ2-1): DAMVIQNPRYQVTQFGKPVTLSCSQTLNHNVMYWYQQKSSQAPKLLFHYYDKDFNNEADTPDNFQSRRPNTSFCFLDIRSPGLGDTAMYLCATSSSRSGQGAHNEQFFGPGTRLTVL.

V usage is TRBV7-3 and J usage is TRBJ2-7, with TRBD2 matching 9 bases. In germline, CDR1 is SGHTA, CDR2 FQGTGA. The CDR3 has 14 residues. The V segment lost 1 base and the J segment 5 bases; nucleotides outside the gene matches: 3. In DNA, the CDR3 is TGTGCCAGCAGCTTAAGCGGACTAGCGCACGAGCAGTACTTC. Amino acid sequence: CASSLSGLAHEQYF.

This clonotype was seen at least ten times. The genes are TRBV12-5 and TRBJ1-4; no definite D call. The V end lost 2 bases, the J end lost 8 bases, and 3 bases lay between the germline ends. The germline V gene encodes CDR1 LGHNT and CDR2 FRNRAP. This CDR3 contains 11 residues. The CDR3, as DNA: TGTGCTAGTGGTTTGAACGAAAAACTGTTTTTT. This encodes CASGLNEKLFF.

The rearrangement links TRBV7-9 to TRBJ2-7; 8 bases agree with TRBD1. V shed 2 bases, J shed 2 bases, and the junction held 11 bases outside the gene matches. The V gene's germline CDR1 is SEHNR and CDR2 FQNEAQ (reference sequence). The CDR3 has 17 amino acids. The CDR3 region is CASSLTPGGPRTYEQYF. Here the CDR3 DNA reads TGTGCCAGCAGCTTAACACCAGGGGGCCCACGAACCTACGAGCAGTACTTC.

The V and J genes are TRBV7-8 and TRBJ2-5; D may be TRBD2 (5 bases). Per the germline V gene, CDR1 is SGHVS and CDR2 is FQNEAQ. The CDR3 has 14 amino acids. Trimming cost V 3 bases and J 2 bases, with 10 bases left between them. CDR3 loop: CASSFRTAQETQYF. The CDR3 DNA reads TGTGCCAGCAGCTTTAGGACTGCACAAGAGACCCAGTACTTC.

This clonotype came up a few times. V is TRBV24-1 and J is TRBJ2-3, with TRBD1 matching over 7 bases. The CDR3 totals 17 residues. CDR1 and CDR2 (germline): KGHDR, SFDVKD. With V trimmed by 5 bases and J by 3 bases, 13 bases remained unmatched. CDR3 DNA sequence: TGTGCCACCAGTGCGACACAGGGGTCCTTCTGGACAGATACGCAGTATTTT. This gives the protein CATSATQGSFWTDTQYF.

This chain links TRBV19 with TRBJ2-1; 10 bases agree with TRBD2. This CDR3 has 14 amino acids. The ends lost 3 bases at V and 7 bases at J; junction bases unmatched: 3. Germline-derived CDR1 and CDR2 are LNHDA and SQIVND (reference sequence). The CDR3 reads CASSIFSGGNEQFF. Written as DNA, the CDR3 is TGTGCCAGTAGTATCTTTAGCGGGGGGAATGAGCAGTTCTTC.

The rearrangement links TRBV20-1 to TRBJ2-7; TRBD2 is a possible D gene (7 bases). The CDR3 is 18 amino acids. Germline V gene sequence: CDR1 DFQATT, CDR2 SNEGSKA (reference sequence). With 6 bases removed from V and 3 bases from J, the gap between germline ends came to 30 bases. In DNA form, the CDR3 reads TGCAGTGCAGGTAGGATGGCGGGGGCCTCATCCCTTTGCTACGAGCAGTACTTC. The encoded protein is CSAGRMAGASSLCYEQYF.

The table lists this clonotype with a few counts. V is TRBV6-1 and J is TRBJ1-1; D ambiguous. This CDR3 comprises 12 residues. Trimming pared 7 bases from V and 11 bases from J, leaving 17 bases between. Germline V lookup: CDR1 MNHNS, CDR2 SASEGT. The CDR3 region is CASTHRQKEAFF. The CDR3, as DNA: TGTGCCAGCACCCACCGCCAAAAGGAGGCTTTCTTT.

This clonotype was recorded many times. The chain couples TRBV9 to TRBJ2-7, with 10 positions matching TRBD1. The CDR3 runs to 16 residues. V shed 4 bases and J 6 bases; nucleotides not matched to a gene: 13. Looked up from germline, CDR1 is SGDLS and CDR2 is YYNGEE. The CDR3 coding sequence is TGTGCCAGCAGCCCACCCCGGGGACAGGGGTCAGGCGAGCAGTACTTC. Its protein is CASSPPRGQGSGEQYF.

V and J are TRBV20-1 and TRBJ2-3, with TRBD2 matching over 8 bases. Germline CDR1 reads DFQATT; CDR2 reads SNEGSKA (reference sequence). The CDR3 sequence is 13 residues long. The chain's CDR3 is CRAPGLVTDTQYF. CDR3 DNA sequence: TGCAGAGCCCCGGGACTAGTGACAGATACGCAGTATTTT.